One and the same sample provided the 5 T cell receptor beta chains below, sequenced in a study of post-analysis software for immune sequencing data. These TCRs' antigens remain unknown. The library was made from cDNA and included unique molecular identifiers. TCRdb reprocessed the PCR reads with MiXCR, giving one entry per CDR3 protein. The table includes roughly 730,000 distinct CDR3 sequences, approximately 30% detected once. General study findings and limits: A few TRBV segments (TRBV5-6, TRBV5-1 and TRBV20-1 among them) occurred more frequently in patients than in controls.

Material: blood. Receptors were obtained from a girl between 5 and 17 years old with multiple sclerosis.

In this sample, this clonotype turned up many times. V and J are TRBV20-1 and TRBJ2-7; tentative D call: TRBD2 (5 bases). Germline loops: CDR1 DFQATT, CDR2 SNEGSKA (reference sequence). The CDR3 spans 11 residues. Between the trimmed V and J ends, which lost 5 bases and 7 bases, there was a span of 12 bases. The CDR3 nucleotides read TGCAGTGCTGCCTCGGGGTTGGAGCAGTACTTC. This gives the protein CSAASGLEQYF.

On this clonotype: The limits of the CDR3 on the DNA are not certain, so only TCRdb's listed CDR3 is given. The V and J genes are TRBV2 and TRBJ2-1; TRBD1 is the table's D call, not checked against the DNA. The CDR3 is made up of 14 amino acids, end residues included. The germline CDR1 and CDR2 sequences are SNHLY and FYNNEI. CDR3 amino acids: CASSPPVLRNEQFF.

V is TRBV5-1 and J is TRBJ1-4, with D tentatively TRBD1 (5 bases). Trimming stripped 2 bases from V and 2 bases from J, with 10 bases between. There are 15 residues in the CDR3. Germline loops: CDR1 SGHRS, CDR2 YFSETQ. The CDR3 region has the DNA TGCGCCAGCAGCTTCCAGGGATCCACTAATGAAAAACTGTTTTTT. Translating it yields CASSFQGSTNEKLFF.

This clonotype has a handful of counts. The chain joins TRBV29-1 to TRBJ2-7, with D maybe TRBD1 (6 bases). The CDR3 runs to 14 residues. V was cut by 6 bases and J by 6 bases, with 21 bases left in between. The germline V gene encodes CDR1 SQVTM and CDR2 ANQGSEA. CDR3 protein: CSVGYWTAPGEQYF. CDR3 DNA: TGCAGCGTCGGATATTGGACAGCCCCGGGCGAGCAGTACTTC.

As for this clonotype: Sequence at one end of the junction differs from germline and may be a read error. The V gene is TRBV5-6, the J gene TRBJ1-2, with 7 nucleotides matching TRBD1. The CDR3 is 14 residues long. Per the germline V gene, CDR1 is SGHDT and CDR2 is YYEEEE. Here the CDR3 reads CASSFSGTVGGCTF. The CDR3 DNA reads as TGTGCCAGCAGCTTCTCCGGGACAGTGGGTGGCTGCACCTTC.